Listed here are 17 T cell receptor beta chains from one sample, sequenced in a study of human T cells and chemical hapten exposure. MiXCR, applied by TCRdb to the RACE reads, yields one record per CDR3 protein. The sample records more than 70,000 distinct CDR3 sequences, 10% to 15% being singletons. Time point described: patch test 1, 2 weeks after DPC sensitization. The treatment here: therapeutic diphenylcyclopropenone sensitization with weekly scalp DPC. The starting material was whole blood, obtained in connection with sensitization to the hapten diphenylcyclopropenone (DPC). The source is a woman aged 60-70 years with alopecia areata. Some clones in this sample may be carry-over from other donors' samples.

CDR3 loop: CASRMTVDYGYTF. The CDR3 DNA is TGCGCCTCCCGGATGACAGTAGACTATGGCTACACCTTC. This chain joins TRBV5-1 and TRBJ1-2; the D gene is possibly TRBD1 (5 bases). The CDR3 has 13 residues. Per the germline V gene, CDR1 is SGHRS and CDR2 is YFSETQ. Trimming pared 10 bases from V and 3 bases from J, leaving 16 bases between.

The chain combines TRBV29-1 with TRBJ2-7; 7 bases agree with TRBD2. Germline CDR1 reads SQVTM; CDR2 reads ANQGSEA. The ends lost 4 bases at V and 5 bases at J; junction bases unmatched: 5. The CDR3 totals 12 residues. The CDR3 region has the DNA TGCAGCGTTGCGCGGGGGTCCCACGAGCAGTACTTC. Translated, it gives CSVARGSHEQYF.

This clonotype has a count of ten or more. This chain joins TRBV7-6 and TRBJ1-1; D ambiguous. In germline, CDR1 is SGHVS, CDR2 FNYEAQ. V was cut by 5 bases and J by 3 bases, with 16 bases left in between. The CDR3 loop spans 15 amino acids. The CDR3 reads CASSQMTGPYTEAFF. The CDR3 nucleotides are TGTGCCAGCAGCCAGATGACCGGGCCCTACACTGAAGCTTTCTTT. Based on the CDR3 plus reference TRBV7-6 and TRBJ1-1, the full variable domain is GAGVSQSPRYKVTKRGQDVALRCDPISGHVSLYWYRQALGQGPEFLTYFNYEAQQDKSGLPNDRFSAERPEGSISTLTIQRTEQRDSAMYRCASSQMTGPYTEAFFGQGTRLTVV.

This clonotype appeared many times. The chain uses TRBV12-3 or TRBV12-4 and TRBJ1-2; D ambiguous. CDR3 length equals 11 residues. The ends were cut back, 4 bases at V and 8 bases at J, with 8 bases in the middle. The CDR3 protein is CASSSTQGYTF. CDR3 nucleotides: TGTGCCAGCAGTTCGACTCAGGGCTACACCTTC.

The chain recombines TRBV7-9 with TRBJ2-1; 8 bases map to TRBD1. In germline, CDR1 is SEHNR, CDR2 FQNEAQ (reference sequence). The ends lost 4 bases at V and 7 bases at J; junction bases unmatched: 6. The CDR3 sequence is 14 residues long. The CDR3 DNA reads TGTGCCAGCAGCTCCGGACAGGGACGGAATGAGCAGTTCTTC. The encoded protein is CASSSGQGRNEQFF.

This clonotype was found a few times. The chain links TRBV7-9 to TRBJ2-2, with D unclear. The ends were cut back, 3 bases at V and 8 bases at J, with 4 bases in the middle. This CDR3 has 11 residues. Germline CDR1 is SEHNR and CDR2 is FQNEAQ (reference sequence). The CDR3 spells CASSFEGELFF. CDR3 in DNA: TGTGCCAGCAGCTTCGAGGGGGAGCTGTTTTTT. Looking up the rest from reference TRBV7-9 and TRBJ2-2 gives the full variable domain: DTGVSQNPRHKITKRGQNVTFRCDPISEHNRLYWYRQTLGQGPEFLTYFQNEAQLEKSRLLSDRFSAERPKGSFSTLEIQRTEQGDSAMYLCASSFEGELFFGEGSRLTVL.

V usage is TRBV4-1 and J usage is TRBJ2-3; 7 bases fit TRBD1. CDR1 and CDR2 (germline): MGHRA, YSYEKL. The CDR3 is 15 residues long. V trimming: 0 bases; J trimming: 4 bases; junction bases outside the gene matches: 4. The DNA for the CDR3 is TGCGCCAGCAGCCAAGAAGACAGGGTCTCAGATACGCAGTATTTT. Protein: CASSQEDRVSDTQYF.

The genes are TRBV30 and TRBJ1-1; a possible D gene is TRBD1 (6 bases). From germline, CDR1 is GTSNPN and CDR2 SVGIG (reference sequence). The CDR3 extends over 11 amino acids. V dropped 3 bases and J dropped 7 bases, with 9 bases sitting between them. The CDR3 is CAWRVGGEAFF. Written as DNA, the CDR3 is TGTGCCTGGAGGGTAGGGGGTGAAGCTTTCTTT.

Only a few counts were recorded for this clonotype. The J gene is TRBJ2-3, the V gene TRBV9; D remains ambiguous. The V gene's germline CDR1 is SGDLS and CDR2 YYNGEE. The CDR3 covers 15 residues. V lost 1 base and J 2 bases, leaving 11 bases between the germline ends. The CDR3, as DNA: TGTGCCAGCAGCGTACATTCGACCCTCACAGATACGCAGTATTTT. Protein product: CASSVHSTLTDTQYF.

This clonotype showed up just a few times. The chain has TRBV5-5 and TRBJ1-2; D possibly corresponds to TRBD1 (5 bases). Per germline, CDR1 SGHKS and CDR2 YYEKEE (reference sequence). Trimming removed 0 bases from V and 8 bases from J, with 11 bases in between. The CDR3 extends over 13 amino acids. This chain's CDR3 is CASSLEQEGGYTF. The CDR3 DNA is TGTGCCAGCAGCTTGGAACAGGAAGGAGGCTACACCTTC.

The table lists this clonotype with many counts. V is TRBV6-6 and J is TRBJ1-3; D not resolved. The CDR3 runs to 15 residues. CDR1 is MNHNY and CDR2 is SVGAGI in the germline V gene (reference sequence). V was cut by 4 bases and J by 1 base, with 11 bases left in between. The CDR3 here is CASSSLEFSGNTIYF. DNA for the CDR3: TGTGCCAGCAGTTCACTTGAGTTTTCTGGAAACACCATATATTTT.

This clonotype was observed a few times. The rearrangement links TRBV2 to TRBJ2-5; 9 nucleotides line up with TRBD2. V gave up 10 bases and J gave up 5 bases; unmatched junction bases: 14. There are 15 residues in the CDR3. The germline CDR1 and CDR2 sequences are SNHLY and FYNNEI. The CDR3 loop reads CAILPGLAVRETQYF. As DNA, the CDR3 is TGTGCCATCCTACCGGGACTAGCCGTGCGGGAGACCCAGTACTTC.

CDR3 residues: CSASEPGTYSYEQYF. The CDR3 DNA is TGCAGTGCTTCAGAACCCGGGACGTATTCCTACGAGCAGTACTTC. The gene calls are TRBV20-1 and TRBJ2-7; either TRBD1 or TRBD2 may fit D (5 bases each). The germline V gene has CDR1 DFQATT and CDR2 SNEGSKA (reference sequence). The CDR3 has 15 residues. Deletions cut 5 bases from V and 1 base from J, with 18 bases between.

This clonotype was recorded many times. This sequence joins TRBV7-9 and TRBJ2-4; 9 positions match TRBD1. The V gene end was trimmed by 5 bases and the J gene end by 1 base; junction bases not matched to a gene: 12. From germline, CDR1 is SEHNR and CDR2 FQNEAQ (reference sequence). CDR3 length: 18 amino acids. The chain's CDR3 is CASSPSATGGDAKNIQYF. The CDR3 nucleotides are TGTGCCAGCAGCCCCTCTGCAACAGGGGGCGATGCCAAAAACATTCAGTACTTC.

This clonotype appeared many times. V usage is TRBV11-2 and J usage is TRBJ2-3; perhaps TRBD2 as D (5 bases). There are 15 residues in the CDR3. Germline values: CDR1 SGHAT, CDR2 FQNNGV. The germline V and J ends were trimmed by 5 bases and 6 bases, with 18 bases remaining between them. CDR3 residues: CASSPPRGLWDTQYF. The CDR3, as DNA: TGTGCCAGCAGCCCCCCTCGCGGGCTGTGGGATACGCAGTATTTT.

This clonotype was observed many times. The rearrangement joins TRBV7-9 to TRBJ1-5; TRBD1 aligns across 10 bases. V trimming: 5 bases; J trimming: 0 bases; junction bases outside the gene matches: 10. Per germline, CDR1 SEHNR and CDR2 FQNEAQ (reference sequence). The CDR3 length is 18 residues. CDR3: CASSTDRGISYSNQPQHF. The CDR3 DNA follows: TGTGCCAGCAGCACGGACAGGGGGATTTCTTATAGCAATCAGCCCCAGCATTTT.

This clonotype occurred many times. This chain joins TRBV18 and TRBJ1-4; possible D gene TRBD1, 5 bases. The V end lost 6 bases, the J end lost 8 bases, and 22 bases lay between the germline ends. The CDR3 is 16 residues long. Germline CDR1 is KGHSH and CDR2 is LQKENI. The DNA for the CDR3 is TGTGCCAGCTCTCAAACAGAGGGCGCCGGGGGAGAAAAACTGTTTTTT. This translates into CASSQTEGAGGEKLFF. Supplemented by reference TRBV18 and TRBJ1-4, the full variable domain reads NAGVMQNPRHLVRRRGQEARLRCSPMKGHSHVYWYRQLPEEGLKFMVYLQKENIIDESGMPKERFSAEFPKEGPSILRIQQVVRGDSAAYFCASSQTEGAGGEKLFFGSGTQLSVL.